Below, one T cell receptor beta chain is given with its context. Its antigen is not identified. This record belongs to a study of T cell responses to AZD1222 COVID-19 vaccine. Study-wide results and caveats: Repertoire sampling occurred only after the peak T cell response. Reportedly, close to half of spike-specific TCRs are directed against unmutated variant regions.

Generated by immunoSEQ multiplex PCR, the TCRdb table keeps only in-frame clones and is missing some. The sample carries about 120,000 clones, around 89% recorded once. V was pared by 1 base and J by 4 bases, with 9 bases between. Germline CDR1 reads MNHEY; CDR2 reads SMNVEV (reference sequence). The CDR3 covers 14 residues. The J gene is TRBJ2-3, the V gene TRBV27, with no clear D. The receptor's source is an adult in good health. This sample comprised peripheral blood, obtained on day 0 of AZD1222 vaccination. As DNA, the CDR3 is TGTGCCAGCAGTTTATGGGCCATGCCAGATACGCAGTATTTT. Translation gives CASSLWAMPDTQYF.